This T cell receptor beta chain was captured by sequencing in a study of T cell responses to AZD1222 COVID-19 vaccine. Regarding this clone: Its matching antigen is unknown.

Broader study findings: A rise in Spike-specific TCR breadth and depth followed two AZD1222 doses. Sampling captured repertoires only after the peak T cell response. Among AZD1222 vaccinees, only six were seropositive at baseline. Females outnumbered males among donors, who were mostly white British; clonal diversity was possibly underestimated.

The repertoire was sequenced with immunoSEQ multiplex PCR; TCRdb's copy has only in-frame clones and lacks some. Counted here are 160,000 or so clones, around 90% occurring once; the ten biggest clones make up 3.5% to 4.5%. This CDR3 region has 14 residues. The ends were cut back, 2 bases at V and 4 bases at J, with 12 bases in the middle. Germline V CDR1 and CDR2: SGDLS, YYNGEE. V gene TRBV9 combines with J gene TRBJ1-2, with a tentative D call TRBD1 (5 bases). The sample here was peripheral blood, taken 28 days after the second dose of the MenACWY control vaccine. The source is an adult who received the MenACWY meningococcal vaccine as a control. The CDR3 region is CASSVGGEGYGYTF. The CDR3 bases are TGTGCCAGCAGCGTGGGGGGAGAAGGCTATGGCTACACCTTC.